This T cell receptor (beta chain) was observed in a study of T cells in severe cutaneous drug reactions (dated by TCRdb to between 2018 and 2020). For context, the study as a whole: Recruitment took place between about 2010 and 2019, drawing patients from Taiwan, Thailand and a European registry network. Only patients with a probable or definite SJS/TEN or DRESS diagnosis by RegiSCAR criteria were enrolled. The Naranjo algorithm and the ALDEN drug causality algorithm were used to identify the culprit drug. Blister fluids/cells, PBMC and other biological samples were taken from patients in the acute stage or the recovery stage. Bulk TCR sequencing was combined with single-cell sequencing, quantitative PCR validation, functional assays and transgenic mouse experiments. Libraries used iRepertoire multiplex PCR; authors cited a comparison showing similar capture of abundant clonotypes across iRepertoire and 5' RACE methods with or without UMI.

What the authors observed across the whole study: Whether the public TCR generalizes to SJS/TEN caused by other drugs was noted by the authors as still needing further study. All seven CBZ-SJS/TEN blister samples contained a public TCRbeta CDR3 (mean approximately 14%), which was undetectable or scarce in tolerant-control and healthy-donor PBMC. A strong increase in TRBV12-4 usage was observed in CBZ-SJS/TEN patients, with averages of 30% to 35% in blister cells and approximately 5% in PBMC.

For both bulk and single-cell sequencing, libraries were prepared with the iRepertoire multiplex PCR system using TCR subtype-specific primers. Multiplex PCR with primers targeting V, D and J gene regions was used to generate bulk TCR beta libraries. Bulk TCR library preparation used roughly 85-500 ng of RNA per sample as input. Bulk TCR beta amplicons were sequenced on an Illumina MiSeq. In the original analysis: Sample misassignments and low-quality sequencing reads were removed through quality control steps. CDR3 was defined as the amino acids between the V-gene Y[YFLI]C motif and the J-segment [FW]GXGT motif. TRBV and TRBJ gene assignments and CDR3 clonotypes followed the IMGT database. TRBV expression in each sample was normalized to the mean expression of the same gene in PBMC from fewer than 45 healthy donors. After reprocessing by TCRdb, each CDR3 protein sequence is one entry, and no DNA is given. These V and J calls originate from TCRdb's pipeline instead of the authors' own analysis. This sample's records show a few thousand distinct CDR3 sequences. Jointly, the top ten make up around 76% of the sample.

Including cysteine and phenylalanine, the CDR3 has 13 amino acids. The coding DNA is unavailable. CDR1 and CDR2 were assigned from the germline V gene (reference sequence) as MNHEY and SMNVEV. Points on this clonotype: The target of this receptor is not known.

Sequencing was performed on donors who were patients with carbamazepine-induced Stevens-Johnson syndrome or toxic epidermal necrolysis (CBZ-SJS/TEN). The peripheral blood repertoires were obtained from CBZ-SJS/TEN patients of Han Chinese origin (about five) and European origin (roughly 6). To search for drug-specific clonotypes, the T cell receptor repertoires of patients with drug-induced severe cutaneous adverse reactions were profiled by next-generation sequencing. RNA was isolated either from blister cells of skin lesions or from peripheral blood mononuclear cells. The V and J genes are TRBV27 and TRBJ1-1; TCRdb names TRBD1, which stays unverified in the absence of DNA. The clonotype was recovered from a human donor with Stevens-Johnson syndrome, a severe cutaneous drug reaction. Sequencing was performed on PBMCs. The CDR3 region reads CASSFYRDTEAFF.